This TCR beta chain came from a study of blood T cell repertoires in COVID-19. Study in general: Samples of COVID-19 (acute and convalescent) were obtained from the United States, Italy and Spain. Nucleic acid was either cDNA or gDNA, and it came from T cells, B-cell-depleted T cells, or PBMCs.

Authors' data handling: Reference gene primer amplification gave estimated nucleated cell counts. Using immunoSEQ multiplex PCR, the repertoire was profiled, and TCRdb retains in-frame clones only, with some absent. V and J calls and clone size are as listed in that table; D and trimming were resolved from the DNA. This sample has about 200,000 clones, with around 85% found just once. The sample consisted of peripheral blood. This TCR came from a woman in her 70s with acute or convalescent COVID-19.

CDR3 in amino acids: CASSSLRTRNNSPLHF. CDR3 DNA sequence: TGTGCCAGCAGTTCCCTCAGAACTAGGAATAATTCACCCCTCCACTTT. The gene calls are TRBV6-5 and TRBJ1-6, with no clear D. The CDR3 consists of 16 residues. Per the germline V gene, CDR1 is MNHEY and CDR2 is SVGAGI. V lost 4 bases and J 5 bases, leaving 15 bases between the germline ends.